A selection of T cell receptor beta chains follows, all from one sample in a study of blood T cell repertoires in COVID-19. The method was immunoSEQ multiplex PCR; TCRdb's version includes in-frame clones alone and lacks a portion of them. This repertoire shows a few hundred thousand clones, approximately 78% found once; its top ten account for less than 4%. Sample: peripheral blood. The receptor set was obtained from a woman aged 18-29 years with acute or convalescent COVID-19. CDR3s include the opening cysteine and the closing phenylalanine or tryptophan. D genes are given only for firm matches. Expanded clones are given a class, and other clones once, few, many or no size at all.

cdr3_nt cdr3_aa v_call d_call clone_size j_call
TGTGCCAGCAGCGGATCCTCGACTAGCGGGAGTCGAGAGCAGTTCTTC CASSGSSTSGSREQFF TRBV7-9 TRBD2 - TRBJ2-1
TGTGCCAGCTCACCCACAGGGTCAGATACGCAGTATTTT CASSPTGSDTQYF TRBV18 - - TRBJ2-3
TGTGCCAGCAGCGAAGGACAGAGCTCCTACGAGCAGTACTTC CASSEGQSSYEQYF TRBV3-1/TRBV3-2 - - TRBJ2-7
TGTGCCAGCAGTTCCATGGACAGGGATAGCACCTACGAGCAGTACTTC CASSSMDRDSTYEQYF TRBV28 TRBD1 - TRBJ2-7
TGCGCCAGCAGCGGCGACAGGCCGAATGAAAAACTGTTTTTT CASSGDRPNEKLFF TRBV5-1 - - TRBJ1-4
TGTGCCACCAGCAGGGCTAGTACCATTCAGTACTTC CATSRASTIQYF TRBV15 - - TRBJ2-4
TGTGCCACCAGCAGAGATTCTGGGTGGGCTCAGCCCCAGCATTTT CATSRDSGWAQPQHF TRBV15 - - TRBJ1-5
TGTGCCATCAGGCGGGACAGTAGCACAGATACGCAGTATTTT CAIRRDSSTDTQYF TRBV10-3 - - TRBJ2-3
TGTGCCAGCAGTGAAAGCGGGGGACAATTCCAAGAGACCCAGTACTTC CASSESGGQFQETQYF TRBV25-1 TRBD2 - TRBJ2-5
TGTGCCAGCAGACGTATAAAGAGCTCCTACAATGAGCAGTTCTTC CASRRIKSSYNEQFF TRBV11-2 - - TRBJ2-1
TGCGCCAGCAGACCAGGACATTACCAAGAGACCCAGTACTTC CASRPGHYQETQYF TRBV5-1 - - TRBJ2-5
TGTGCCAGCAGGTACAGACAGGGGGCTATGGGGGAGCTGTTTTTT CASRYRQGAMGELFF TRBV13 TRBD1 - TRBJ2-2
TGTGCCAGCAGCTTAAGTTCTCCGCTAGCGGATGACAATGAGCAGTTCTTC CASSLSSPLADDNEQFF TRBV7-2 TRBD2 - TRBJ2-1
TGCAGCGTTTACAGGGGAAAGCAGTTCTTC CSVYRGKQFF TRBV29-1 TRBD1 many TRBJ2-1
TGTGCCAGCAGCTCCCCCGCCCGGAGCTCCTACAATGAGCAGTTCTTC CASSSPARSSYNEQFF TRBV11-2 - - TRBJ2-1
TGTGCCAGTAGTGGAGGACAGGGGGCCTACGAGCAGTACTTC CASSGGQGAYEQYF TRBV19 TRBD1 few TRBJ2-7
TGTGCCAGCAGCTTAGGGTTAGCGCTCGGTGTCTACAATGAGCAGTTCTTC CASSLGLALGVYNEQFF TRBV7-2 - - TRBJ2-1
TGCGCCAGCAGCCAAGATATCGGACAGGGCTACGAGCAGTACTTC CASSQDIGQGYEQYF TRBV4-1 TRBD1 - TRBJ2-7
TGTGCCAGCAGCCTGACTAGCGGAGAAGAGACCCAGTACTTC CASSLTSGEETQYF TRBV7-9 TRBD2 once TRBJ2-5
TGTGCCAGCAGCCAAGAATTTCAGGGGTACACTGAAGCTTTCTTT CASSQEFQGYTEAFF TRBV4-2 - - TRBJ1-1
TGTGCCTGGAGACCACTAGCTCAAGAGACCCAGTACTTC CAWRPLAQETQYF TRBV30 - - TRBJ2-5
TGCGCCAGCAGCTTGGCCGGCACAGATACGCAGTATTTT CASSLAGTDTQYF TRBV5-1 - - TRBJ2-3
TGTGCCAGCAGTTACTCGGACAGAGGGGAGCAGTTCTTC CASSYSDRGEQFF TRBV6-5 - - TRBJ2-1
TGTGCCACCAGCAGAGAACCCATCAGGGTGGAGCAGTACTTC CATSREPIRVEQYF TRBV15 - - TRBJ2-7
TGTGCCAGCAGCCCTACTTGGTTCGGTAACTATGGCTACACCTTC CASSPTWFGNYGYTF TRBV5-8 - - TRBJ1-2
TGTGCCAGCAGCTTACGGCGTTTGTCAGGTCTCGAAGCCTACGAGCAGTACTTC CASSLRRLSGLEAYEQYF TRBV7-8 - - TRBJ2-7
TGTGCCCAGCAAAAGGGCAGGGGCACTGGAAACACCATATATTTT CAQQKGRGTGNTIYF TRBV2 - - TRBJ1-3
TGTGCCAGCAGCTTAGTGACGTACGGGATCGGTGGCACAGATACGCAGTATTTT CASSLVTYGIGGTDTQYF TRBV7-2 - - TRBJ2-3
TGTGCCAGCAGCTTAGCGTTAACTAGCGGGAGCGGCACCGGGGAGCTGTTTTTT CASSLALTSGSGTGELFF TRBV7-8 TRBD2 - TRBJ2-2
TGTGCCAGCAGTTACAAGCCTAGCGGGAGTAATACGCAGTATTTT CASSYKPSGSNTQYF TRBV6-2/TRBV6-3 TRBD2 - TRBJ2-3
TGTGCCAGTAGTAAGGGACTAGCGGGAGATACGCAGTATTTT CASSKGLAGDTQYF TRBV19 TRBD2 - TRBJ2-3
TGTGCCAGCAGCTTTGCCAGGAACACCGGGGAGCTGTTTTTT CASSFARNTGELFF TRBV7-2 - - TRBJ2-2
TGTGCCAGCAGCGGACGACTAGCGGCCGACAATGAGCAGTTCTTC CASSGRLAADNEQFF TRBV7-9 TRBD2 few TRBJ2-1
TGCAGCGCCAGAACCCCGGAGCGGGAGGTCCCCAAAGAGACCCAGTACTTC CSARTPEREVPKETQYF TRBV29-1 TRBD2 - TRBJ2-5
TGTGCCAGCGGGCTGGATCAGCCCCAGCATTTT CASGLDQPQHF TRBV27 - - TRBJ1-5
TGTGCCAGTAGTATAGCCTATTTCGGCGGAGTGGGCACAGATACGCAGTATTTT CASSIAYFGGVGTDTQYF TRBV19 - - TRBJ2-3
TGTGCCAGCAGTCCCCAGGGGAGCTATGAAAAACTGTTTTTT CASSPQGSYEKLFF TRBV27 - once TRBJ1-4
TGTGCCAGTAGTGGAAGGGCTAGCGGTTACAATGAGCAGTTCTTC CASSGRASGYNEQFF TRBV19 TRBD2 - TRBJ2-1
TGTGCCTGGATTCCAAACAGGGGATGGGAAACCTACGAGCAGTACTTC CAWIPNRGWETYEQYF TRBV30 TRBD1 - TRBJ2-7
TGTGCCAGTAGTCGAGAGGGACAGGTCTATAATTCACCCCTCCACTTT CASSREGQVYNSPLHF TRBV19 TRBD1 few TRBJ1-6
TGTGCCAGTAGCCTGGGGGGAGGGCACTCCTCCTACAATGAGCAGTTCTTC CASSLGGGHSSYNEQFF TRBV19 TRBD2 - TRBJ2-1
TGTGCCAGCAGCGCGCGGGACAGGGAGTACAATGAGCAGTTCTTC CASSARDREYNEQFF TRBV7-9 TRBD1 - TRBJ2-1